The subject of this entry is one T cell receptor beta chain. Antigen unknown. This entry is derived from a study of T-cell memory formation after mild COVID-19. The overall study: The two donors had largely donor-specific TCR clusters. Study-level results: Cross-reactive memory apparently joined, as some responding clones appeared in pre-infection memory. CD4/CD8 balance characterized clones contracting day 15 to 85, and CD4+ skew characterized later expanders.

Constant-segment primers and 5'RACE yielded cDNA libraries for TCR alpha and TCR beta, each carrying sample barcodes and UMIs. Via MiXCR, TCRdb re-called the 5' RACE reads, giving one row per CDR3 protein. The table includes around 250,000 distinct CDR3 sequences, about 17% detected once. Trimming took 5 bases from V and 7 from J, leaving 12 bases between them. Per the germline V gene, CDR1 is SGHVS and CDR2 is FNYEAQ. This CDR3 spans 12 amino acids. The receptor was isolated from a man in his late teens or twenties who had mild COVID-19 (a few samples of this study predate the infection). Cell type and time point are not known. Input material: PBMCs or a T cell subset sorted from them (not recorded which). V usage is TRBV7-6 and J usage is TRBJ2-7; D is unresolved. CDR3 in DNA: TGTGCCAGCAGCCGATTAAAAGGGGAGCAGTACTTC. The encoded protein is CASSRLKGEQYF.